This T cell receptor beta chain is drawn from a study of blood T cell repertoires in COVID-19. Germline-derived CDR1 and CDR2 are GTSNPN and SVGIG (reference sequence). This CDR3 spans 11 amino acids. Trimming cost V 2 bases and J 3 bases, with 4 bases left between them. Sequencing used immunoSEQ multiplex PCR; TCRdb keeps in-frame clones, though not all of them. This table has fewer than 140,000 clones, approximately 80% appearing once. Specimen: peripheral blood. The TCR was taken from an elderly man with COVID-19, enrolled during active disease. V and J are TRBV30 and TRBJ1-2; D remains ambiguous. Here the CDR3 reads CAWSTDYGYTF. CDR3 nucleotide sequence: TGTGCCTGGAGTACGGACTATGGCTACACCTTC.